The clone carrying this T cell receptor beta chain has just a few counts. The germline V gene has CDR1 SQVTM and CDR2 ANQGSEA. Between the trimmed V and J ends, which lost 5 bases and 7 bases, there was a span of 17 bases. The CDR3 sequence is 14 residues long. The record originates from a study of control samples from healthy donors and cancer patients. Sequenced by immunoSEQ multiplex PCR; TCRdb stores in-frame clones only, minus some. The data hold approximately 100,000 clones, with approximately 78% observed a single time. The rearrangement uses TRBV29-1 and TRBJ1-4; D remains ambiguous. The sample consisted of blood. The source is a man between 60 and 75 years old in good health. The DNA of the CDR3 is TGCAGCGTTCTTTATAGCCCGCAACCTGAAAAACTGTTTTTT. Residues: CSVLYSPQPEKLFF.